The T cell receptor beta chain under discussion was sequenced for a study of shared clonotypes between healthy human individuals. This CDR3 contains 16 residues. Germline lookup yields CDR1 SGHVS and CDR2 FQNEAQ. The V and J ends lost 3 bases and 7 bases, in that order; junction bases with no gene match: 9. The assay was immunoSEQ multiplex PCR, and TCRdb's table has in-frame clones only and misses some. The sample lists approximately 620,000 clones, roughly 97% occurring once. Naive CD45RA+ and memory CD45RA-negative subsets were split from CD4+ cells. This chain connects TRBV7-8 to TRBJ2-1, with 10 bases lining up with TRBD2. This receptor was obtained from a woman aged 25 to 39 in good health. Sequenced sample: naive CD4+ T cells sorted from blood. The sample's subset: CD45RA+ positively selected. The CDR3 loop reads CASSFRLAGGGNEQFF. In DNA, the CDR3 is TGTGCCAGCAGCTTTAGGTTAGCGGGAGGTGGAAATGAGCAGTTCTTC. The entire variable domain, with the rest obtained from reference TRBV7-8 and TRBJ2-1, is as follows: GAGVSQSPRYKVAKRGQDVALRCDPISGHVSLFWYQQALGQGPEFLTYFQNEAQLDKSGLPSDRFFAERPEGSVSTLKIQRTQQEDSAVYLCASSFRLAGGGNEQFFGPGTRLTVL.